This T cell receptor (beta chain) comes out of a study of T cell repertoires in cytomegalovirus infection. Study-level information: Evidence of both CMV infection and a matching HLA type came from public TCR beta signatures.

Study findings and constraints: Based on cumulative public TCR beta family frequency, carriers of CMV plus the relevant HLA were identified. Dominant in the ex vivo response were TCR beta clonotypes restricted by HLA-C and specific for CMV.

This CDR3 region has 17 residues. V gave up 0 bases and J gave up 15 bases; unmatched junction bases: 18. Germline V gene data show CDR1 as SGDLS and CDR2 as YYNGEE. Concerning this clonotype: Its antigen remains unidentified.

Each CDR3 protein is one row after TCRdb ran MiXCR on the reads. The data contain under 600,000 distinct CDR3 sequences, 16% of them singletons. This clonotype was sampled from a human donor in good health (CMV status not recorded). Some clones in this sample may be carry-over from other donors' samples. This sequence joins TRBV9 and TRBJ2-1, with 10 bases fitting TRBD2. The sequencing sample was made of CD8+ T cells from PBMCs. CDR3 region: CASSVGIVKRGGVPPFF. In nucleotides, the CDR3 is TGTGCCAGCAGCGTAGGGATAGTGAAGCGGGGGGGGGTACCCCCGTTCTTC. Using reference TRBV9 and TRBJ2-1 for the parts outside the CDR3, the full variable domain is DSGVTQTPKHLITATGQRVTLRCSPRSGDLSVYWYQQSLDQGLQFLIQYYNGEERAKGNILERFSAQQFPDLHSELNLSSLELGDSALYFCASSVGIVKRGGVPPFFGPGTRLTVL.